A selection of T cell receptor beta chains follows, all from one sample in a study of post-analysis software for immune sequencing data. TCRdb recomputed calls from the PCR reads with MiXCR, one row per CDR3 protein. The table shows approximately 730,000 distinct CDR3 sequences, with roughly 50% occurring only once. Material: blood. These receptors came from a girl between 10 and 17 years old with multiple sclerosis. The CDR3 runs from the conserved cysteine through the conserved F or W. A D gene is named only where the DNA matches it firmly. Where a row states a size, it is once, few, many or the class of an expanded clone; other rows omit it.

>TRBV7-9|.|TRBJ2-1|TRBD2
CASSLGGLAGTYNEQFF
TGTGCCAGCAGCTTAGGGGGACTAGCGGGTACCTACAATGAGCAGTTCTTC
>TRBV6-2/TRBV6-3|.|TRBJ1-5|.
CASSRDSVQPQHF
TGTGCCAGCAGTCGAGACAGCGTCCAGCCCCAGCATTTT
>TRBV10-2|.|TRBJ2-5|.
CASSGTRGQETQYF
TGCGCCAGCAGTGGGACGAGGGGGCAAGAGACCCAGTACTTC
>TRBV27|.|TRBJ2-7|.
CASSWRERGEQYF
TGTGCCAGCAGTTGGAGGGAGAGAGGCGAGCAGTACTTC
>TRBV11-2|.|TRBJ2-7|.
CANSLQRAAYEQYF
TGTGCCAACAGCTTACAGCGGGCTGCCTACGAGCAGTACTTC
>TRBV4-3|.|TRBJ2-1|.
CASSQDRGTYNEQFF
TGCGCCAGCAGCCAAGATCGGGGGACCTACAATGAGCAGTTCTTC
>TRBV5-6|.|TRBJ2-3|TRBD1
CASSLTGQVHTDTQYF
TGTGCCAGCAGCCTGACGGGACAGGTACACACAGATACGCAGTATTTT
>TRBV12-3/TRBV12-4|.|TRBJ1-2|TRBD1
CVSRSYDRGSNGYTF
TGTGTCAGCAGATCCTACGACAGGGGGTCTAACGGCTACACCTTC
>TRBV21-1|.|TRBJ1-2|.
CASSKVAPTNYGYTF
TGTGCCAGCAGCAAAGTGGCACCCACCAACTATGGCTACACCTTC
>TRBV5-6|many|TRBJ2-4|.
CASSPRPLAKNIQYF
TGTGCCAGCAGCCCCCGGCCCCTAGCCAAAAACATTCAGTACTTC
>TRBV9|few|TRBJ2-3|TRBD1
CASSLGQGGRTQYF
TGTGCCAGCAGCCTGGGACAGGGCGGTCGTACGCAGTATTTT
>TRBV7-2|.|TRBJ2-7|TRBD2
CASSSYRDYNEQYF
TGTGCCAGCAGCTCCTACCGGGACTACAACGAGCAGTACTTC
>TRBV20-1|few|TRBJ2-1|TRBD2
CSATGLAGDGEQFF
TGCAGTGCTACGGGGCTAGCGGGAGACGGTGAGCAGTTCTTC
>TRBV20-1|.|TRBJ2-3|.
CSARGPRGSGTDTQYF
TGCAGTGCTAGGGGGCCCAGGGGAAGTGGCACAGATACGCAGTATTTT
>TRBV20-1|.|TRBJ2-7|.
CSAILRVPTYEQYF
TGCAGTGCTATCCTTCGCGTGCCAACCTACGAGCAGTACTTC
>TRBV20-1|few|TRBJ2-1|TRBD2
CSARDRDYTYNEQFF
TGCAGTGCTAGAGACCGGGACTACACCTACAATGAGCAGTTCTTC
>TRBV15|.|TRBJ2-3|.
CATSSRLMSADTQYF
TGTGCCACCAGCAGCAGACTAATGTCGGCAGATACGCAGTATTTT
>TRBV20-1|many|TRBJ2-7|.
CSAPWTESYEQYF
TGCAGTGCTCCCTGGACTGAGTCCTACGAGCAGTACTTC
>TRBV20-1|.|TRBJ2-1|TRBD2
CSALRGLDFF
TGCAGTGCTCTGAGGGGACTAGACTTCTTC
>TRBV2|few|TRBJ2-5|TRBD2
CASSEAPAGEETQYF
TGTGCCAGCAGTGAAGCGCCAGCGGGGGAAGAGACCCAGTACTTC
>TRBV12-3/TRBV12-4|many|TRBJ1-1|TRBD1
CASSRQGLITEAFF
TGTGCCAGCAGTCGACAGGGATTGATCACTGAAGCTTTCTTT
>TRBV6-6|few|TRBJ2-3|.
CASSYSVGTDYTDTQYF
TGTGCCAGCAGTTACTCCGTCGGGACGGACTACACAGATACGCAGTATTTT
>TRBV5-5|few|TRBJ2-3|.
CASSLDDMGMNTQYF
TGTGCCAGCAGCTTGGACGACATGGGTATGAATACGCAGTATTTT
>TRBV5-5|.|TRBJ2-4|TRBD2
CASSLLSGGALKNIQYF
TGTGCCAGCAGCTTGTTGTCGGGAGGGGCACTCAAAAACATTCAGTACTTC